One sample yielded the 23 T cell receptor beta chains listed below, sequenced in a study of cytomegalovirus exposure and HLA in healthy donors. Use of 60 Vbeta and 13 Jbeta primers characterized the PCR. Measured with immunoSEQ multiplex PCR; TCRdb has only the in-frame clones, and not every one. The data hold 150,000 to 200,000 clones, with approximately 81% observed a single time. Material for sequencing was PBMCs. The receptors here all came from a boy aged 5-17 years in good health and CMV-seronegative.

The CDR3 loop reads CASSLQDNEQFF. CDR3 bases: TGTGCCAGCAGCTTACAGGACAATGAGCAGTTCTTC. The V gene is TRBV7-9, the J gene TRBJ2-1; D remains ambiguous. Trimming left V 2 bases short and J 5 bases short, with 4 bases between. In germline, CDR1 is SEHNR, CDR2 FQNEAQ (reference sequence). The CDR3 spans 12 residues.

The chain combines TRBV15 with TRBJ1-5, with TRBD1 matching over 11 bases. The CDR3 contains 16 residues. The germline V gene has CDR1 LNHNV and CDR2 YYDKDF (reference sequence). The trim removed 1 base at V and 2 bases at J, leaving 1 base unmatched. The CDR3 nucleotides read TGTGCCACCAGCAGAGGGGGACAGGGGGGCAATCAGCCCCAGCATTTT. It is translated as CATSRGGQGGNQPQHF.

This rearrangement joins TRBV7-9 to TRBJ2-4; 8 nucleotides line up with TRBD1. Losses at the gene ends were 4 bases for V and 2 bases for J; bases not matched to a gene: 10. Germline CDR1 SEHNR, CDR2 FQNEAQ (reference sequence). CDR3 size: 17 residues. CDR3 coding DNA: TGTGCCAGCAGCTCATCAGAGACAGGGGTCTCCAAAAACATTCAGTACTTC. Translation: CASSSSETGVSKNIQYF.

V is TRBV7-9 and J is TRBJ1-2; no definite D call. Germline CDR1 reads SEHNR; CDR2 reads FQNEAQ (reference sequence). The CDR3 has 11 residues. V lost 4 bases and J lost 8, with 8 bases in between. CDR3 DNA sequence: TGTGCCAGCAGCTCGGGTTTGGGCTACACCTTC. This sequence encodes CASSSGLGYTF.

The gene calls are TRBV27 and TRBJ1-3, with D possibly being TRBD1 (5 bases). CDR3 length: 16 amino acids. Trimming removed 3 bases at V and 4 bases at J, with 16 bases between. Germline V gives CDR1 MNHEY, CDR2 SMNVEV (reference sequence). The CDR3 DNA follows: TGTGCCAGCAGTTTTCTCGGGGGAAAGTACGGAAACACCATATATTTT. Its protein product is CASSFLGGKYGNTIYF.

The chain carries TRBV15 and TRBJ1-5, with a tentative D call TRBD1 (5 bases). The germline gives CDR1 LNHNV, CDR2 YYDKDF (reference sequence). The CDR3 runs to 15 residues. V dropped 0 bases and J dropped 1 base, with 7 bases sitting between them. The CDR3 here is CATSRDRGSNQPQHF. The CDR3, as DNA: TGTGCCACCAGCAGAGATCGGGGGAGCAATCAGCCCCAGCATTTT.

Only a few counts were recorded for this clone. The J gene is TRBJ2-3, the V gene TRBV2, with 12 bases fitting TRBD2. The CDR3 has 15 amino acids. With 5 bases clipped from V and 4 bases from J, the junction kept 4 bases outside the gene matches. The germline V gene has CDR1 SNHLY and CDR2 FYNNEI. Here the CDR3 reads CASSPSGGAPDTQYF. CDR3 in DNA: TGTGCCAGCAGTCCTAGCGGGGGGGCACCAGATACGCAGTATTTT.

The chain combines TRBV5-1 with TRBJ1-2; no reliable D call. This CDR3 region has 11 residues. The V and J ends lost 5 bases and 6 bases respectively, with 8 bases between them. CDR1 and CDR2 (germline): SGHRS, YFSETQ. Here the CDR3 DNA reads TGCGCCAGCAGGGAGTTCGATGGCTACACCTTC. The encoded protein is CASREFDGYTF.

J is TRBJ2-7 and V is TRBV27; maybe TRBD1 (5 bases). V was trimmed by 2 bases and J by 2 bases, leaving 13 bases between them. Per the germline V gene, CDR1 is MNHEY and CDR2 is SMNVEV (reference sequence). The CDR3 contains 15 residues. This chain's CDR3 is CASSLSRAGTYEQYF. For the CDR3, the DNA is TGTGCCAGCAGTTTAAGTCGCGCAGGGACCTACGAGCAGTACTTC.

The rearrangement links TRBV7-9 to TRBJ1-3, with TRBD1 identical over 8 bases. The germline gives CDR1 SEHNR, CDR2 FQNEAQ (reference sequence). V trimming: 1 base; J trimming: 9 bases; junction bases outside the gene matches: 8. This CDR3 contains 15 residues. The CDR3 DNA reads TGTGCCAGCAGCTTAGGTGGACAGGGACTTGTCACCATATATTTT. Protein product: CASSLGGQGLVTIYF. The whole variable domain, filled in from reference TRBV7-9 and TRBJ1-3, reads DTGVSQNPRHKITKRGQNVTFRCDPISEHNRLYWYRQTLGQGPEFLTYFQNEAQLEKSRLLSDRFSAERPKGSFSTLEIQRTEQGDSAMYLCASSLGGQGLVTIYFGEGSWLTVV.

The chain employs TRBV30 and TRBJ1-2, with no clear D. Between the trimmed V and J ends, which lost 0 bases and 8 bases, there was a span of 13 bases. CDR1 is GTSNPN, CDR2 SVGIG, per germline (reference sequence). This CDR3 contains 13 residues. This CDR3 is CAWSVAVWEGYTF. CDR3 in DNA: TGTGCCTGGAGTGTAGCAGTATGGGAGGGCTACACCTTC.

The J gene is TRBJ2-1, the V gene TRBV25-1; D gene uncertain. Germline lookup yields CDR1 MGHDK and CDR2 SYGVNS. There are 15 residues in the CDR3. Trimming left V 10 bases short and J 2 bases short, with 18 bases between. CDR3 residues: CATQPLDTTYNEQFF. DNA for the CDR3: TGTGCCACCCAGCCACTCGACACCACCTACAATGAGCAGTTCTTC.

The V call is TRBV30, the J call TRBJ2-7; 8 bases match TRBD2. Germline-derived CDR1 and CDR2 are GTSNPN and SVGIG (reference sequence). This CDR3 spans 16 amino acids. Germline trimming cut 0 bases from V and 3 bases from J; bases unmatched to any gene: 10. CDR3 in DNA: TGTGCCTGGAGTGTACGAACTAGCGGCTCTTTCTACGAGCAGTACTTC. Translated, it gives CAWSVRTSGSFYEQYF.

The V gene is TRBV7-2, the J gene TRBJ2-1; 16 nucleotides agree with TRBD2. Germline V gene sequence: CDR1 SGHTA, CDR2 FQGNSA. J lost 2 bases, V lost 1 base, and 5 bases had no gene match. CDR3 length: 19 residues. CDR3 nucleotides: TGTGCCAGCAGCTTAGTAGGGACTAGCGGGGGGGCGGCCTACAATGAGCAGTTCTTC. Translating gives CASSLVGTSGGAAYNEQFF.

The V and J genes are TRBV10-1 and TRBJ1-1; 7 nucleotides match TRBD1. The length of the CDR3 is 13 residues. Germline assignment: CDR1 WNHNN and CDR2 SYGVQD (reference sequence). V gave up 0 bases and J gave up 8 bases; unmatched junction bases: 3. CDR3 DNA sequence: TGCGCCAGCAGTGAGTCCCCGGGACAGGAAGCTTTCTTT. This codes for CASSESPGQEAFF.

The CDR3, as DNA: TGTGCCAGCAGCCTGTACAGGTCTTCTAACACTGAAGCTTTCTTT. Translation gives CASSLYRSSNTEAFF. V usage is TRBV7-3 and J usage is TRBJ1-1; TRBD1 might be the D (5 bases). Germline assignment: CDR1 SGHTA and CDR2 FQGTGA. Trimming removed 5 bases at V and 2 bases at J, with 15 bases between. This CDR3 region has 15 residues.

V gene TRBV13 combines with J gene TRBJ1-1; maybe TRBD1 (6 bases). V was shortened by 3 bases and J by 0 bases, with 14 bases between the two germline ends. Per germline, CDR1 PRHDT and CDR2 FYEKMQ (reference sequence). This CDR3 is 16 amino acids long. The CDR3, as DNA: TGTGCCAGCAGCTTTATGGGACAAGGGATGAACACTGAAGCTTTCTTT. This translates into CASSFMGQGMNTEAFF.

The rearrangement links TRBV20-1 to TRBJ1-1; D ambiguous. The CDR3 contains 11 residues. Looked up from germline, CDR1 is DFQATT and CDR2 is SNEGSKA (reference sequence). Trimming left V 0 bases short and J 7 bases short, with 6 bases between. CDR3 in DNA: TGCAGTGCTAGAGATTACAGTGAAGCTTTCTTT. Translation gives CSARDYSEAFF.

This clone occurred once. The genes are TRBV7-2 and TRBJ2-1, with 8 positions matching TRBD1. V lost 2 bases and J lost 6; bases outside the gene matches: 6. The CDR3 has 15 residues. Germline V gene sequence: CDR1 SGHTA, CDR2 FQGNSA. CDR3 loop: CASSLRGQGSNEQFF. The DNA of the CDR3 is TGTGCCAGCAGCTTACGAGGACAGGGTTCCAATGAGCAGTTCTTC.

The J gene is TRBJ2-3, the V gene TRBV5-4, with D hard to call. CDR1 and CDR2 from the germline V gene are SGHNT and YYREEE (reference sequence). Trimming stripped 4 bases from V and 0 bases from J, with 15 bases between. The CDR3 has 16 residues. The CDR3 sequence is CASSGAGPPSTDTQYF. The DNA for the CDR3 is TGTGCCAGCAGCGGTGCAGGTCCCCCGAGCACAGATACGCAGTATTTT.

V is TRBV18 and J is TRBJ2-5, with a possible D match to TRBD2 (5 bases). Trimming shortened V by 3 bases and J by 5 bases, and 7 bases separated the two germline ends. CDR1 KGHSH and CDR2 LQKENI come from the germline V gene. The CDR3 is 12 amino acids. Here the CDR3 reads CASSPTGETQYF. CDR3 DNA sequence: TGTGCCAGCTCACCCACGGGGGAGACCCAGTACTTC.

The CDR3 loop is CASRRGHRGSPLHF. CDR3 in DNA: TGTGCCAGCAGACGAGGACACAGGGGGTCACCCCTCCACTTT. This chain connects TRBV6-5 to TRBJ1-6; TRBD1 matches 8 bases. Germline CDR1 reads MNHEY; CDR2 reads SVGAGI. CDR3 size: 14 residues. V shed 6 bases, J shed 10 bases, and the junction held 8 bases outside the gene matches.

V usage is TRBV20-1 and J usage is TRBJ1-4; D not resolved. V lost 4 bases and J 8 bases, leaving 5 bases between the germline ends. The length of the CDR3 is 10 residues. Germline assignment: CDR1 DFQATT and CDR2 SNEGSKA (reference sequence). The CDR3 DNA follows: TGCAGTGCTACTCTCGAAAAACTGTTTTTT. This translates into CSATLEKLFF.